The source of this T cell receptor beta chain is a study of tumor T cells in aggressive B-cell lymphoma. The method was immunoSEQ multiplex PCR; TCRdb's version includes in-frame clones alone and lacks a portion of them. Of 2,000 to 2,500 clones in the sample, 79% are singletons; the top ten hold 14%. The CDR3 has 16 residues. CDR1 is SGHVS and CDR2 is FNYEAQ in the germline V gene. V lost 3 bases and J lost 5; bases outside the gene matches: 12. This clone is a singleton in its sample. The sample was tumor tissue. The chain combines TRBV7-6 with TRBJ2-7; 8 bases are shared with TRBD2. The receptor comes from an adult with diffuse large B cell lymphoma. The CDR3, as DNA: TGTGCCAGCAGCTTCCCCCACGCGGGGGGCAGGGACGAGCAGTACTTC. Translated: CASSFPHAGGRDEQYF.